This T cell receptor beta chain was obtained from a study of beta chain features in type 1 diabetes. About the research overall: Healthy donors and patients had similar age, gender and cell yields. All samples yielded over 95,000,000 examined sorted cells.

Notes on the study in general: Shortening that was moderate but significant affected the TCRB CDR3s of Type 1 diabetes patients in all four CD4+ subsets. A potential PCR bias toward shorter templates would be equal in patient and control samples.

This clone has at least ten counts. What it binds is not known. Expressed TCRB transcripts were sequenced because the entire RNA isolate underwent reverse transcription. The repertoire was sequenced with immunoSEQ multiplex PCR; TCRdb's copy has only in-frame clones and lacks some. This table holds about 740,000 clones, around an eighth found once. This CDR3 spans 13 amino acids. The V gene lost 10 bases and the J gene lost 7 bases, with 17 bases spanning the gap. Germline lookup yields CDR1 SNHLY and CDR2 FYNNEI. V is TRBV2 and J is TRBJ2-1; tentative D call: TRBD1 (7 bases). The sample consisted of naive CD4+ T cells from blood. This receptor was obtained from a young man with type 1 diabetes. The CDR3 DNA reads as TGTGCCACCCGACAGGGAGGCCTGAATGAGCAGTTCTTC. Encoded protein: CATRQGGLNEQFF.